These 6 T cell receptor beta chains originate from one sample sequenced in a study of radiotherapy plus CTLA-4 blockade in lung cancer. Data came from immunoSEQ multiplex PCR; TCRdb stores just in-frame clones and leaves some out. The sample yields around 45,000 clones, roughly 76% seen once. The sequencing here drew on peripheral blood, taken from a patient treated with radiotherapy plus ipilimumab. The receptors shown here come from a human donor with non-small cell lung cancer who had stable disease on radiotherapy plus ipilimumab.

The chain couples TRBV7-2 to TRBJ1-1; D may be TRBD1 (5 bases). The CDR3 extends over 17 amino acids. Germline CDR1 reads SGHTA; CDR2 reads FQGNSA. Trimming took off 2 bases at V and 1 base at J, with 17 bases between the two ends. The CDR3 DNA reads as TGTGCCAGCAGCTTAATGGGGGACCAAAGATCGAACACTGAAGCTTTCTTT. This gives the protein CASSLMGDQRSNTEAFF. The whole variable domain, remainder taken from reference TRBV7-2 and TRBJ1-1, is GAGVSQSPSNKVTEKGKDVELRCDPISGHTALYWYRQSLGQGLEFLIYFQGNSAPDKSGLPSDRFSAERTGGSVSTLTIQRTQQEDSAVYLCASSLMGDQRSNTEAFFGQGTRLTVV.

CDR3 in DNA: TGTGCCAGCCAAGTAGACTTCGGGGCAGATACGCAGTATTTT. Encoded protein: CASQVDFGADTQYF. The rearrangement uses TRBV25-1 and TRBJ2-3, with D possibly matching TRBD2 (5 bases). Trimming took off 8 bases at V and 4 bases at J, with 16 bases between the two ends. The CDR3 is 14 residues long. Germline lookup yields CDR1 MGHDK and CDR2 SYGVNS.

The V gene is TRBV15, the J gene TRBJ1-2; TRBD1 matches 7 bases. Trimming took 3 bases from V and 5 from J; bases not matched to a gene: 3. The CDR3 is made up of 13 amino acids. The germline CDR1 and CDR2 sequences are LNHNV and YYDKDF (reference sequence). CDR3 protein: CATSSGTVYGYTF. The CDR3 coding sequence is TGTGCCACCAGCAGCGGGACAGTGTATGGCTACACCTTC.

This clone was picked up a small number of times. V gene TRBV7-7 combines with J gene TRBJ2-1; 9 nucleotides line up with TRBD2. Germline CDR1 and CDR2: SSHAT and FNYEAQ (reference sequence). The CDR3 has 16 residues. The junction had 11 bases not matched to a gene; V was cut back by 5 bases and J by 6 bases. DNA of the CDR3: TGTGCCAGCAGCGTAGGGGCGGGGGGGCCGATCAATGAGCAGTTCTTC. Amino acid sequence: CASSVGAGGPINEQFF.

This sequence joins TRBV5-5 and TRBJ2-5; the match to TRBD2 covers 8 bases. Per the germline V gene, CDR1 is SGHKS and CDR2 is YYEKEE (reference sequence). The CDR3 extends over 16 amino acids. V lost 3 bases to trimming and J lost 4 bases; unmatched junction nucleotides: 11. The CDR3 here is CASSSVFSGGRETQYF. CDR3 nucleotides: TGTGCCAGCAGCTCCGTTTTCTCGGGGGGGCGAGAGACCCAGTACTTC.

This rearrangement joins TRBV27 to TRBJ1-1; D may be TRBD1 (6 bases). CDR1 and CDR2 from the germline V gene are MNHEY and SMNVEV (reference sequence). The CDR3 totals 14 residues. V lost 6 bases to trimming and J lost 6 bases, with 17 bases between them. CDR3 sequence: CASSLQPNRAEAFF. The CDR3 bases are TGTGCCAGCAGCCTACAACCTAACAGGGCTGAAGCTTTCTTT.